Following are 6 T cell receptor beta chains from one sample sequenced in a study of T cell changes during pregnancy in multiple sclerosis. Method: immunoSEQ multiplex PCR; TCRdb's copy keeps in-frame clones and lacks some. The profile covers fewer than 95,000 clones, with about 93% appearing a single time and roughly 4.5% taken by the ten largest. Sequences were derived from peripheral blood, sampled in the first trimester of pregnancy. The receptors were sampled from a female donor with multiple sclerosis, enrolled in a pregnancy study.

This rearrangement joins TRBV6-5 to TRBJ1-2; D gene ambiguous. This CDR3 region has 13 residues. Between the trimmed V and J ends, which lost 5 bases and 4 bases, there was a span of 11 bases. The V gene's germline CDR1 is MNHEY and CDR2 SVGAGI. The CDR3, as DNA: TGTGCCAGCAGTCCCGGACTGGTCTATGGCTACACCTTC. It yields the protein CASSPGLVYGYTF.

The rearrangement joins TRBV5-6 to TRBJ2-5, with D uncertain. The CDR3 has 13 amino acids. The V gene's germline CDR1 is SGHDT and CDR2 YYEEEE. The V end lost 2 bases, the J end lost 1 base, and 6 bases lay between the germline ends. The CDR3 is CASSLLGQETQYF. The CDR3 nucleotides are TGTGCCAGCAGCTTACTCGGCCAAGAGACCCAGTACTTC.

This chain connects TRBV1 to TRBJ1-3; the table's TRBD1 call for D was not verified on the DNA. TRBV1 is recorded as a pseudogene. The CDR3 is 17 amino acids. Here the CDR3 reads CTSTPKLYRISGNTIYF. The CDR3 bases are TGCACCAGCACCCCTAAGCTCTACAGGATCTCTGGAAACACCATATATTTT.

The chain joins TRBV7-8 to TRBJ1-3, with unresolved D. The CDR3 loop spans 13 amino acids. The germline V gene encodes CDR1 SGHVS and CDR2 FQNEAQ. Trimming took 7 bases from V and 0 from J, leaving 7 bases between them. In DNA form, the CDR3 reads TGTGCCAGCACGTGGAGCTCTGGAAACACCATATATTTT. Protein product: CASTWSSGNTIYF.

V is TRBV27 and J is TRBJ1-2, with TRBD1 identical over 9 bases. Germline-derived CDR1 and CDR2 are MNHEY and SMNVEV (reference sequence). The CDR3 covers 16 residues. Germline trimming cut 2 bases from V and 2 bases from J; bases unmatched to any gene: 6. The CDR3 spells CASSLGGQGSNYGYTF. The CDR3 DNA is TGTGCCAGCAGTTTAGGAGGACAGGGGTCCAACTATGGCTACACCTTC.

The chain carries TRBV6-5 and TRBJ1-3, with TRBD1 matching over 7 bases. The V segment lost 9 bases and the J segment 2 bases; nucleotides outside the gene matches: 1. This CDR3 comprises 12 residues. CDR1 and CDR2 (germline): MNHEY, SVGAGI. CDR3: CASTGAGNTIYF. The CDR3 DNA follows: TGTGCCAGTACAGGGGCTGGAAACACCATATATTTT.